The 27 T cell receptor beta chains below were found in one sample sequenced in a study of circulating tumor DNA in untreated peripheral T-cell lymphoma. Assay: immunoSEQ multiplex PCR; the TCRdb copy retains only in-frame clones and omits some. This sample has approximately 1,500 clones, with less than 75% found just once. Sample: tumor tissue. These receptor sequences come from a human donor with peripheral T-cell lymphoma.

The rearrangement uses TRBV11-1 and TRBJ2-1; TRBD1 agrees at 10 bases. The CDR3 runs 16 residues. Germline V gene data show CDR1 as SGHAT and CDR2 as FQDESV (reference sequence). V was clipped by 7 bases and J by 8 bases; unmatched bases: 14. CDR3 loop: CASNAYTGQGMYEQFF. In DNA form, the CDR3 reads TGTGCCAGCAACGCTTATACGGGACAGGGGATGTATGAGCAGTTCTTC.

In its sample, this clone was seen a few times. The CDR3 nucleotides are TGTGCCAGCAGCCCGGGAGGGGGGATAGGCGATGAGCAGTTCTTC. This codes for CASSPGGGIGDEQFF. The rearrangement links TRBV11-3 to TRBJ2-1, with 8 positions matching TRBD2. CDR1 is SGHNT and CDR2 is YENEEA in the germline V gene. The V gene end was trimmed by 5 bases and the J gene end by 8 bases; junction bases not matched to a gene: 11. The CDR3 is 15 amino acids. Combining the CDR3 with reference TRBV11-3 and TRBJ2-1 gives the whole variable domain EAGVVQSPRYKIIEKKQPVAFWCNPISGHNTLYWYLQNLGQGPELLIRYENEEAVDDSQLPKDRFSAERLKGVDSTLKIQPAELGDSAVYLCASSPGGGIGDEQFFGPGTRLTVL.

This clone qualifies as large. The V and J genes are TRBV6-8 and TRBJ2-7; D is uncertain. This CDR3 has 13 amino acids. The ends were cut back, 2 bases at V and 2 bases at J, with 7 bases in the middle. In germline, CDR1 is MNHGY, CDR2 SAAAGT. For the CDR3, the DNA is TGTGCCAGCAGTTACGTCGAAACCTACGAGCAGTACTTC. It encodes CASSYVETYEQYF.

This clone was counted between two and nine times. This chain links TRBV4-1 with TRBJ1-3; no clear D gene. Looked up from germline, CDR1 is MGHRA and CDR2 is YSYEKL. V lost 1 base and J 3 bases, leaving 10 bases between the germline ends. This CDR3 region has 15 residues. The CDR3 DNA follows: TGCGCCAGCAGCCAAGCGCAAGGCCGTGGAAACACCATATATTTT. It translates to CASSQAQGRGNTIYF.

Of note for this clone: Its ends do not fully match the called genes, so a read error is possible. The CDR3 DNA follows: TGTGCCAGCGGGACCTGGAACTATGGCTACACTTTC. It translates to CASGTWNYGYTF. The chain has TRBV28 and TRBJ1-2; D is possibly TRBD1 (5 bases). This CDR3 has 12 amino acids. From germline, CDR1 is MDHEN and CDR2 SYDVKM.

The chain links TRBV28 to TRBJ1-5; 8 nucleotides match TRBD1. The CDR3 loop spans 12 amino acids. After removal of 9 bases from V and 4 bases from J, the junction contained 2 bases not matched to a gene. The V gene's germline CDR1 is MDHEN and CDR2 SYDVKM. Here the CDR3 DNA reads TGTGCCAGTAGGACAGGGAATCAGCCCCAGCATTTT. The encoded protein is CASRTGNQPQHF.

The genes are TRBV19 and TRBJ1-5, with TRBD1 matching 11 bases. Germline assignment: CDR1 LNHDA and CDR2 SQIVND (reference sequence). Losses at the gene ends were 7 bases for V and 4 bases for J; bases not matched to a gene: 9. The CDR3 has 16 residues. CDR3 residues: CASKDRGPPRNQPQHF. The DNA of the CDR3 is TGTGCCAGTAAGGACAGGGGGCCTCCACGAAATCAGCCCCAGCATTTT.

This clone was seen a handful of times. The sample has other DNA sequences that encode this CDR3 too. This chain connects TRBV12-5 to TRBJ2-1; no reliable D call. The CDR3 loop spans 13 amino acids. Germline V lookup: CDR1 LGHNT, CDR2 FRNRAP. CDR3 nucleotides: TGTGCCAGCCGACTGCGCGGCTACAATGAGCAGTTCTTC. It codes for CASRLRGYNEQFF.

This clone was recorded a few times. The chain employs TRBV10-2 and TRBJ1-1; TRBD1 matches at 7 bases. The CDR3 spans 13 residues. The J segment lost 5 bases and the V segment lost 5 bases, leaving 5 bases of the junction unmatched. Germline values: CDR1 WSHSY, CDR2 SAAADI. The CDR3 protein is CASSPGGKTEAFF. CDR3 DNA: TGCGCCAGCAGTCCAGGGGGTAAGACTGAAGCTTTCTTT.

The V gene is TRBV6-8, the J gene TRBJ1-6; 7 nucleotides match TRBD1. This CDR3 is built from 15 residues. Germline loops: CDR1 MNHGY, CDR2 SAAAGT. The V gene end was trimmed by 10 bases and the J gene end by 7 bases; junction bases not matched to a gene: 13. CDR3 sequence reads: CAISRGGPGNSPLHF. CDR3 bases: TGTGCCATCAGCAGGGGGGGGCCAGGGAATTCACCCCTCCACTTT.

The rearrangement links TRBV5-1 to TRBJ2-3; TRBD2 aligns across 13 bases. The trim removed 4 bases at V and 2 bases at J, leaving 13 bases unmatched. Germline CDR1 and CDR2: SGHRS and YFSETQ. The CDR3 has 19 residues. This chain's CDR3 is CASSPSTSGGSYLTDTQYF. CDR3 nucleotides: TGCGCCAGCAGCCCCTCGACTAGCGGGGGGTCGTATCTCACAGATACGCAGTATTTT. Supplemented by reference TRBV5-1 and TRBJ2-3, the full variable domain reads KAGVTQTPRYLIKTRGQQVTLSCSPISGHRSVSWYQQTPGQGLQFLFEYFSETQRNKGNFPGRFSGRQFSNSRSEMNVSTLELGDSALYLCASSPSTSGGSYLTDTQYFGPGTRLTVL.

The rearrangement uses TRBV7-2 and TRBJ2-7; TRBD1 matches at 7 bases. Germline trimming cut 9 bases from V and 1 base from J; bases unmatched to any gene: 6. The CDR3 is 13 residues long. Per germline, CDR1 SGHTA and CDR2 FQGNSA. The CDR3 bases are TGTGCCAGTAAGACAGGGATGTCCTACGAGCAGTACTTC. This codes for CASKTGMSYEQYF.

The V gene is TRBV6-8, the J gene TRBJ2-4; 9 nucleotides line up with TRBD1. The CDR3 consists of 15 residues. V lost 7 bases to trimming and J lost 0 bases; unmatched junction nucleotides: 4. From germline, CDR1 is MNHGY and CDR2 SAAAGT. CDR3 loop: CASTGTGLAKNIQYF. The CDR3 DNA follows: TGTGCCAGCACAGGGACAGGGCTAGCCAAAAACATTCAGTACTTC.

The CDR3 reads CASSPRVGDVAFF. The CDR3 bases are TGTGCCAGCTCACCAAGGGTCGGTGACGTGGCTTTCTTT. J is TRBJ1-1 and V is TRBV18; D ambiguous. Germline CDR1 is KGHSH and CDR2 is LQKENI. The CDR3 runs to 13 residues. Trimming removed 2 bases at V and 11 bases at J, with 15 bases between. Combining the CDR3 with reference TRBV18 and TRBJ1-1 gives the whole variable domain NAGVMQNPRHLVRRRGQEARLRCSPMKGHSHVYWYRQLPEEGLKFMVYLQKENIIDESGMPKERFSAEFPKEGPSILRIQQVVRGDSAAYFCASSPRVGDVAFFGQGTRLTVV.

Only a few counts were recorded for this clone. An ambiguous or unread base is present, and the residue it codes for is denoted X. The chain has TRBV11-3 and TRBJ2-1; D may be TRBD1 or TRBD2 (6 bases each). V lost 5 bases, J lost 6 bases, and 20 bases lay in between. The length of the CDR3 is 16 residues. Germline lookup yields CDR1 SGHNT and CDR2 YENEEA. CDR3 nucleotides: TGTGCCAGCAGCCCACCGAGYGGAGGGGGGTCCAATGAGCAGTTCTTC. It encodes CASSPPXGGGSNEQFF. The entire CDR3 protein reads CASSPPSGGGSNEQFF.

A few counts support this clone. In DNA, the CDR3 is TGTGCCAGCAGCTTCGGTACAGGGAGAGGCTACGAGCAGTACTTC. Translating it yields CASSFGTGRGYEQYF. The chain recombines TRBV11-3 with TRBJ2-7; a weak D match, TRBD1 (6 bases). CDR1 is SGHNT and CDR2 is YENEEA in the germline V gene. The CDR3 has 15 amino acids. Trimming removed 3 bases from V and 3 bases from J, with 15 bases in between.

This chain uses TRBV28 with TRBJ2-1; D not certain. Germline CDR1 is MDHEN and CDR2 is SYDVKM. The CDR3 has 13 amino acids. CDR3 loop: CVSSFLADNEQFF. For the CDR3, the DNA is TGTGTCAGTAGTTTTTTGGCGGACAATGAGCAGTTCTTC.

The chain combines TRBV18 with TRBJ2-1; D is possibly TRBD2 (5 bases). The CDR3 covers 12 residues. Germline CDR1 KGHSH, CDR2 LQKENI. Trimming stripped 2 bases from V and 9 bases from J, with 8 bases between. Here the CDR3 reads CASSPTRGEQFF. Here the CDR3 DNA reads TGTGCCAGCTCACCAACTAGAGGTGAGCAGTTCTTC.

The rearrangement uses TRBV5-1 and TRBJ1-1; no clear D gene. Germline CDR1 reads SGHRS; CDR2 reads YFSETQ. This CDR3 is built from 15 residues. Deletions cut 4 bases from V and 1 base from J, with 14 bases between. The CDR3 is CASSPMSAGNTEAFF. Written as DNA, the CDR3 is TGCGCCAGCAGCCCCATGTCGGCAGGGAACACTGAAGCTTTCTTT. Variable domain in full (rest from reference TRBV5-1 and TRBJ1-1): KAGVTQTPRYLIKTRGQQVTLSCSPISGHRSVSWYQQTPGQGLQFLFEYFSETQRNKGNFPGRFSGRQFSNSRSEMNVSTLELGDSALYLCASSPMSAGNTEAFFGQGTRLTVV.

As for this clone: The junction shows a germline mismatch at one end, possibly a read error. This chain links TRBV29-1 with TRBJ2-5; D call uncertain. Germline lookup yields CDR1 SQVTM and CDR2 ANQGSEA. The CDR3 spans 14 residues. This CDR3 reads CSFESDGYQETQYF. The CDR3 DNA reads as TGCAGCTTTGAATCGGACGGGTACCAAGAGACCCAGTACTTC.

The gene calls are TRBV19 and TRBJ2-7, with TRBD1 identical over 9 bases. Trimming removed 6 bases from V and 6 bases from J; junction bases left unmatched: 9. There are 14 residues in the CDR3. Germline CDR1 reads LNHDA; CDR2 reads SQIVND (reference sequence). The CDR3 DNA follows: TGTGCCAGTAGGAATATCGGACAGGGGAGCGAGCAGTACTTC. Encoded protein: CASRNIGQGSEQYF.

V gene TRBV19 combines with J gene TRBJ2-7; maybe TRBD2 (6 bases). Germline lookup yields CDR1 LNHDA and CDR2 SQIVND (reference sequence). V was pared by 5 bases and J by 0 bases, with 14 bases between. CDR3 length: 15 residues. CDR3 sequence reads: CASSSSLANSYEQYF. CDR3 sequence (DNA): TGTGCCAGTAGTTCGTCGCTAGCGAACTCCTACGAGCAGTACTTC.

This chain uses TRBV18 with TRBJ2-3, with a possible D match to TRBD2 (6 bases). Trimming took 2 bases from V and 4 from J, leaving 13 bases between them. The CDR3 contains 15 residues. Germline V gives CDR1 KGHSH, CDR2 LQKENI. This CDR3 is CASSPVTSLADTQYF. The CDR3 DNA sequence: TGTGCCAGCTCACCAGTCACTAGCCTGGCAGATACGCAGTATTTT.

Regarding this clone: Other DNA variants within this sample encode the same CDR3. The chain carries TRBV19 and TRBJ1-5; D is possibly TRBD1 (5 bases). The length of the CDR3 is 12 residues. Per germline, CDR1 LNHDA and CDR2 SQIVND (reference sequence). Between the trimmed V and J ends, which lost 6 bases and 4 bases, there was a span of 7 bases. DNA of the CDR3: TGTGCCAGTAGGGGGGGGAATCAGCCCCAGCATTTT. Translation: CASRGGNQPQHF.

There are a few counts of this clone. The V and J genes are TRBV11-3 and TRBJ2-5; D gene ambiguous. Trimming stripped 1 base from V and 4 bases from J, with 13 bases between. There are 15 residues in the CDR3. Looked up from germline, CDR1 is SGHNT and CDR2 is YENEEA. CDR3 nucleotides: TGTGCCAGCAGCTTAGTCTGGGGATCTTTAGAGACCCAGTACTTC. This codes for CASSLVWGSLETQYF.

This clone was counted between two and nine times. This sequence joins TRBV19 and TRBJ1-4; 12 bases fit TRBD1. The CDR3 sequence is 20 residues long. V lost 0 bases and J lost 2; bases outside the gene matches: 10. The germline CDR1 and CDR2 sequences are LNHDA and SQIVND (reference sequence). CDR3 sequence (DNA): TGTGCCAGTAGTATAGAGGCCTCGGGACAGGGGGCGGTCACTAATGAAAAACTGTTTTTT. This codes for CASSIEASGQGAVTNEKLFF.

Points on this clone: At one of its ends the junction is not consistent with the germline gene, which may arise from a read error. This chain uses TRBV30 with TRBJ2-6, with D perhaps TRBD1 or TRBD2 (7 bases each). The CDR3 extends over 16 amino acids. Germline V CDR1 and CDR2: GTSNPN, SVGIG (reference sequence). The CDR3 reads CAWGTGEGTGANVLTF. The DNA of the CDR3 is TGTGCCTGGGGTACAGGGGAGGGAACTGGGGCCAACGTCCTGACTTTT.